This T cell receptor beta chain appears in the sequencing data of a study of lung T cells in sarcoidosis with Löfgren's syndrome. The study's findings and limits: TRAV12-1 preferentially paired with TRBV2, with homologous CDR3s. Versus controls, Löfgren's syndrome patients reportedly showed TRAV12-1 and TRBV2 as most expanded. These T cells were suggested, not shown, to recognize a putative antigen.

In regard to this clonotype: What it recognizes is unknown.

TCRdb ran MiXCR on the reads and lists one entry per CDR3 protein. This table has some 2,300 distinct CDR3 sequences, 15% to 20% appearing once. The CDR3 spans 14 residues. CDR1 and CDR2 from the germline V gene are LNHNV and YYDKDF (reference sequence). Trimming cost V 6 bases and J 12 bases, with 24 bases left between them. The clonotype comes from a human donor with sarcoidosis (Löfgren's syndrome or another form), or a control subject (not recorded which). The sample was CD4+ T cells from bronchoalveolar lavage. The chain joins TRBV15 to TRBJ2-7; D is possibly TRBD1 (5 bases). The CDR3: CATRRSNGHYKRYF. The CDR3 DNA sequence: TGTGCCACCAGACGATCGAACGGACACTACAAGCGGTACTTC.